These 21 T cell receptor beta chains were all obtained from the same sample, sequenced in a study of blood T cell repertoires in COVID-19. This table comes from immunoSEQ multiplex PCR, and its TCRdb copy is limited to in-frame clones, with some not included. The data contain roughly 100,000 clones, about 87% of them singletons. The sequenced material came from peripheral blood. These receptors were taken from a human donor in a cohort sampled during active or convalescent COVID-19.

The chain couples TRBV28 to TRBJ2-1, with TRBD1 matching over 7 bases. V shed 7 bases and J 3 bases; nucleotides not matched to a gene: 6. The CDR3 has 14 amino acids. Germline CDR1 and CDR2: MDHEN and SYDVKM. CDR3 region: CASIKGTDYNEQFF. DNA for the CDR3: TGTGCCAGCATAAAGGGGACAGACTACAATGAGCAGTTCTTC.

The chain recombines TRBV19 with TRBJ1-2; a weak D match, TRBD1 (6 bases). Trimming removed 1 base from V and 3 bases from J, with 9 bases in between. This CDR3 spans 14 amino acids. Per the germline V gene, CDR1 is LNHDA and CDR2 is SQIVND (reference sequence). Here the CDR3 reads CASSIGDTYYGYTF. CDR3 coding DNA: TGTGCCAGTAGTATAGGGGACACTTACTATGGCTACACCTTC.

This clone was recorded once. J is TRBJ1-2 and V is TRBV28, with 8 bases fitting TRBD1. The trim removed 2 bases at V and 4 bases at J, leaving 6 bases unmatched. Germline CDR1 and CDR2: MDHEN and SYDVKM. The CDR3 covers 15 residues. CDR3 amino acids: CASSLIGQGTYGYTF. Written as DNA, the CDR3 is TGTGCCAGCAGTTTAATAGGACAGGGCACCTATGGCTACACCTTC.

This sequence joins TRBV3-1 (or the pseudogene TRBV3-2) and TRBJ1-2; possibly TRBD1 for D (6 bases). The germline V gene has CDR1 LGHDT and CDR2 YNNKEL (reference sequence). The V end was cut by 4 bases, the J end by 0 bases, with 12 bases between. The CDR3 has 15 residues. Here the CDR3 reads CASSRRTAPNYGYTF. CDR3 bases: TGTGCCAGCAGCCGAAGGACAGCCCCTAACTATGGCTACACCTTC.

The rearrangement links TRBV6-5 to TRBJ2-5; 10 bases map to TRBD1. CDR1 is MNHEY and CDR2 is SVGAGI in the germline V gene. The trim removed 6 bases at V and 1 base at J, leaving 5 bases unmatched. The CDR3 length is 15 residues. For the CDR3, the DNA is TGTGCCAGCAGGCCGGGACAGGGGATCCAAGAGACCCAGTACTTC. Translated: CASRPGQGIQETQYF.

V gene TRBV7-7 combines with J gene TRBJ2-1; 10 positions agree with TRBD1. Germline loops: CDR1 SSHAT, CDR2 FNYEAQ (reference sequence). Trimming removed 5 bases from V and 10 bases from J; junction bases left unmatched: 5. The length of the CDR3 is 13 residues. The CDR3 is CASSPGTGVEQFF. CDR3 DNA sequence: TGTGCCAGCAGCCCCGGGACAGGGGTCGAGCAGTTCTTC.

The chain carries TRBV19 and TRBJ1-6; D remains unclear. This CDR3 is built from 15 residues. Germline loops: CDR1 LNHDA, CDR2 SQIVND (reference sequence). V was cut by 5 bases and J by 7 bases, with 15 bases left in between. CDR3 protein: CASSPQALWNSPLHF. The CDR3 DNA is TGTGCCAGTAGTCCCCAGGCGCTCTGGAATTCACCCCTCCACTTT.

The J gene is TRBJ2-1, the V gene TRBV7-2; 9 bases line up with TRBD2. Per germline, CDR1 SGHTA and CDR2 FQGNSA. V dropped 5 bases and J dropped 4; count of bases not matched to a gene: 6. This CDR3 contains 15 residues. DNA for the CDR3: TGTGCCAGCAGCAATCAAGCGGGGGGATACAATGAGCAGTTCTTC. As protein: CASSNQAGGYNEQFF.

The rearrangement links TRBV11-2 to TRBJ2-4, with TRBD1 as a possible D gene (6 bases). The CDR3 spans 17 residues. Germline CDR1 and CDR2: SGHAT and FQNNGV. V was trimmed by 5 bases and J by 0 bases, leaving 17 bases between them. CDR3 loop: CASSTRGGSLAKNIQYF. CDR3 sequence (DNA): TGTGCCAGCAGCACACGAGGGGGAAGTCTAGCCAAAAACATTCAGTACTTC. Supplemented by reference TRBV11-2 and TRBJ2-4, the full variable domain reads EAGVAQSPRYKIIEKRQSVAFWCNPISGHATLYWYQQILGQGPKLLIQFQNNGVVDDSQLPKDRFSAERLKGVDSTLKIQPAKLEDSAVYLCASSTRGGSLAKNIQYFGAGTRLSVL.

The chain is built from TRBV7-2 and TRBJ1-2; D is possibly TRBD1 (5 bases). Germline values: CDR1 SGHTA, CDR2 FQGNSA. Trimming removed 5 bases from V and 0 bases from J, with 13 bases in between. There are 15 residues in the CDR3. The CDR3 nucleotides are TGTGCCAGCAGCCTCCAGACAGAGTCTAACTATGGCTACACCTTC. This encodes CASSLQTESNYGYTF.

CDR3: CASRLDWEYEQYF. CDR3 nucleotide sequence: TGTGCCAGCAGACTCGACTGGGAGTACGAGCAGTACTTC. The chain carries TRBV28 and TRBJ2-7; a possible D gene is TRBD2 (5 bases). V lost 6 bases to trimming and J lost 4 bases, with 13 bases between them. The CDR3 runs to 13 residues. The germline CDR1 and CDR2 sequences are MDHEN and SYDVKM. Variable domain in full (rest from reference TRBV28 and TRBJ2-7): DVKVTQSSRYLVKRTGEKVFLECVQDMDHENMFWYRQDPGLGLRLIYFSYDVKMKEKGDIPEGYSVSREKKERFSLILESASTNQTSMYLCASRLDWEYEQYFGPGTRLTVT.

The chain joins TRBV9 to TRBJ2-1; 14 bases fit TRBD2. This CDR3 region has 18 residues. Germline values: CDR1 SGDLS, CDR2 YYNGEE. Trimming took 3 bases from V and 7 from J; bases not matched to a gene: 12. The CDR3 DNA reads TGTGCCAGCAGCGCCTCTGGACTAGCGGGGGGCTTTATGAATGAGCAGTTCTTC. Protein sequence: CASSASGLAGGFMNEQFF.

The V and J genes are TRBV5-4 and TRBJ2-4; D is unclear. V lost 0 bases to trimming and J lost 0 bases, with 10 bases between them. The CDR3 runs to 16 residues. Per the germline V gene, CDR1 is SGHNT and CDR2 is YYREEE (reference sequence). CDR3 sequence reads: CASSLGGPQAKNIQYF. DNA of the CDR3: TGTGCCAGCAGCTTGGGTGGCCCACAAGCCAAAAACATTCAGTACTTC.

The J gene is TRBJ2-7, the V gene TRBV20-1, with D possibly TRBD2 on 5 matching bases. CDR3 length: 11 amino acids. Trimming removed 3 bases from V and 2 bases from J, with 5 bases in between. The germline V gene has CDR1 DFQATT and CDR2 SNEGSKA (reference sequence). The chain's CDR3 is CSARGAYEQYF. CDR3 in DNA: TGCAGTGCTAGGGGAGCCTACGAGCAGTACTTC.

This clone came up a few times. The chain recombines TRBV3-1 (or the pseudogene TRBV3-2) with TRBJ2-2; possibly TRBD1 for D (7 bases). The CDR3 spans 14 residues. Trimming shortened V by 3 bases and J by 5 bases, and 10 bases separated the two germline ends. CDR1 LGHDT and CDR2 YNNKEL come from the germline V gene (reference sequence). CDR3 sequence reads: CASSHRGATGELFF. In nucleotides, the CDR3 is TGTGCCAGCAGCCACAGGGGGGCAACCGGGGAGCTGTTTTTT.

The rearrangement links TRBV2 to TRBJ1-5; maybe TRBD1 (6 bases). Trimming left V 2 bases short and J 1 base short, with 9 bases between. Germline CDR1 reads SNHLY; CDR2 reads FYNNEI. The CDR3 is 15 residues long. The CDR3 DNA is TGTGCCAGCAGTGAAAACAGGGCAAGCAATCAGCCCCAGCATTTT. Protein sequence: CASSENRASNQPQHF.

V and J are TRBV29-1 and TRBJ1-1; 7 bases are a match to TRBD1. The CDR3 is 14 residues long. Looked up from germline, CDR1 is SQVTM and CDR2 is ANQGSEA. J was trimmed by 0 bases and V by 6 bases; bases with no gene match: 7. Written as DNA, the CDR3 is TGCAGCGTGCAAGGACAGGTTTTGAACACTGAAGCTTTCTTT. This translates into CSVQGQVLNTEAFF.

This clone came up once. The V call is TRBV7-9, the J call TRBJ2-7; maybe TRBD1 (5 bases). The CDR3 is 14 residues long. Germline V CDR1 and CDR2: SEHNR, FQNEAQ (reference sequence). The V and J ends lost 5 bases and 3 bases respectively, with 14 bases between them. The CDR3: CASSVNRNGYEQYF. As DNA, the CDR3 is TGTGCCAGCAGCGTAAACAGGAACGGCTACGAGCAGTACTTC.

This clone counts as medium-sized. The chain is built from TRBV4-1 and TRBJ1-2; 10 bases fit TRBD1. V gave up 0 bases and J gave up 3 bases; unmatched junction bases: 4. The CDR3 has 16 residues. Germline assignment: CDR1 MGHRA and CDR2 YSYEKL. The CDR3 DNA sequence: TGCGCCAGCAGCCAAGATAGGACAGGGGGACACTATGGCTACACCTTC. It encodes CASSQDRTGGHYGYTF.

The rearrangement uses TRBV5-4 and TRBJ2-5; TRBD2 aligns across 7 bases. With V trimmed by 4 bases and J by 1 base, 10 bases remained unmatched. The CDR3 contains 16 residues. From germline, CDR1 is SGHNT and CDR2 YYREEE (reference sequence). Here the CDR3 reads CASSRGWGGPQETQYF. The CDR3 nucleotides read TGTGCCAGCAGCCGCGGGTGGGGGGGTCCCCAAGAGACCCAGTACTTC.

The V and J genes are TRBV7-2 and TRBJ2-7; 10 nucleotides agree with TRBD2. Germline loops: CDR1 SGHTA, CDR2 FQGNSA. V shed 1 base, J shed 1 base, and the junction held 1 base outside the gene matches. This CDR3 is built from 15 residues. Here the CDR3 DNA reads TGTGCCAGCAGCTTAGGGGGACTAGCGTCCTACGAGCAGTACTTC. Translated, it gives CASSLGGLASYEQYF. The full variable domain, with the rest looked up from reference TRBV7-2 and TRBJ2-7, is GAGVSQSPSNKVTEKGKDVELRCDPISGHTALYWYRQSLGQGLEFLIYFQGNSAPDKSGLPSDRFSAERTGGSVSTLTIQRTQQEDSAVYLCASSLGGLASYEQYFGPGTRLTVT.